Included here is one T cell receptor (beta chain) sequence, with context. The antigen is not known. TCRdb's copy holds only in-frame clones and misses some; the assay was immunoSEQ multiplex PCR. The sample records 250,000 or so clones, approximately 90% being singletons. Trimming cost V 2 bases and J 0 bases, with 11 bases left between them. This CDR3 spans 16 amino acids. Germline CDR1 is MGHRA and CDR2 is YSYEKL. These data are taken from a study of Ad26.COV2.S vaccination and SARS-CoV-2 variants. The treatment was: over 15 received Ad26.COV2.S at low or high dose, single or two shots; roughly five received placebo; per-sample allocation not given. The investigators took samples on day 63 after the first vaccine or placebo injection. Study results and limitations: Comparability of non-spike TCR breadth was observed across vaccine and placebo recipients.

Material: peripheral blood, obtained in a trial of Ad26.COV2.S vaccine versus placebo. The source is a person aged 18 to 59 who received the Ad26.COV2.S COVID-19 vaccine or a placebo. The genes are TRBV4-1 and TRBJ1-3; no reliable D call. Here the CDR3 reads CASSQYQGLSGNTIYF. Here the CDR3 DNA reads TGCGCCAGCAGCCAATACCAAGGTCTCTCTGGAAACACCATATATTTT.